What follows is one T cell receptor (beta chain) and its context. Germline V lookup: CDR1 GTSNPN, CDR2 SVGIG (reference sequence). Trimming took off 0 bases at V and 7 bases at J, with 10 bases between the two ends. This CDR3 spans 14 amino acids. This sample is drawn from a study of Ad26.COV2.S vaccination and SARS-CoV-2 variants. Treatment specified: roughly 20 received Ad26.COV2.S at low or high dose, single or two shots; 5 received placebo; per-sample allocation not given. Sampling happened 63 days after the first vaccine or placebo injection. Here immunoSEQ multiplex PCR was the method, and the copy in TCRdb shows in-frame clones only, minus some. The sample lists about 380,000 clones, 83% occurring once.

This specimen consisted of peripheral blood, obtained in a trial of Ad26.COV2.S vaccine versus placebo. The source of this sequence is a person between 18 and 65 years old who received the Ad26.COV2.S COVID-19 vaccine or a placebo. The chain carries TRBV30 and TRBJ1-6, with D possibly being TRBD1 (5 bases). CDR3 nucleotide sequence: TGTGCCTGGAGTGTACCCAGGGTGAATTCACCCCTCCACTTT. This sequence encodes CAWSVPRVNSPLHF.